This T cell receptor (beta chain) was captured in a study of vaccination and CD4 T cells after COVID-19 (dated by TCRdb to 2022 to 2024). Describing the broader study: In the convalescent cohort there were six males and four females, among whom were two Hispanic individuals, seven Caucasians, two Asians and one multiracial person. An earlier paper using these donors assessed, at the TCR clonotype level, memory CD4+ T cell crossreactivity between SARS-CoV-2 and common cold coronavirus spike proteins. Participants got two doses of the Pfizer-BioNTech BNT162b2 vaccine (n=8) or two doses of the Moderna mRNA-1273 vaccine (n=2). Post-vaccine blood samples were collected a median of about 66 days after the second vaccine dose, ranging from roughly 14 to 241 days. Post-COVID blood samples were collected from convalescent patients a median of roughly 100 days after diagnosis, with a range of roughly 35 to 170 days. For stimulating the cultures, overlapping spike peptide pools were used, derived from SARS-CoV-2 as well as from the common cold coronaviruses HCoV-NL63, HCoV-OC43 and HCoV-229E. Control cultures used a CEFX viral epitope pool as positive control, an HIV-1 Nef peptide pool as negative control, or no peptide. In 10 COVID-19 convalescent patients and 4 infection-naive healthy vaccine recipients, the spike-specific CD4+ TCR repertoire before mRNA vaccination was compared with the repertoire after mRNA vaccination.

Library preparation employed PCR. DNA from cultured CD4+ T cells was subjected to TCR sequencing with the Oncomine TCR Beta short-read assay at the Johns Hopkins FTIC core. The QIAamp micro DNA kit was used to extract genomic DNA from the cultured CD4+ T cells. Oncomine TCR Beta libraries from cultured CD4+ T cells were pooled using unique dual indexes and sequenced on an Illumina iSeq 100. In the source study's methods: Non-productive sequences were filtered out, and CDR3s that did not start with C, did not end with F or W, or were shorter than 7 amino acids were discarded. Antigen-specific clonotypes were identified with the MANAFEST web application by comparing peptide-stimulated wells with reference and other culture wells. For a clone to be called positive, the clone needed an FDR below 0.05, an odds ratio above 5, and a productive frequency above 0.1% in at least two of three replicate wells. Cross-reactive clonotypes were defined as significantly expanded in both SARS-CoV-2 spike wells and at least one common cold coronavirus spike condition. Similarity between CDR3 sequences was evaluated in R version 3.6.1 using Levenshtein distances (stringdist) and unrooted phylogenetic trees (ape). TCRdb reanalyzed the raw reads on its own, using fastp at Q25 for trimming and MiXCR for clone calling, and kept in-frame beta chains. CDR3 protein duplicates are merged, each entry listing the most common genes and DNA. The V and J calls come from TCRdb's annotation, not from the publication. Here the sample has 9,000 to 10,000 distinct CDR3 sequences; 34% occur a single time. The top ten hold about 30% of the sample.

Spanning cysteine to phenylalanine, the CDR3 consists of 13 amino acids. The sequence is cut down to CDR3 DNA, 39 bases in frame from base 1. CDR1 and CDR2, looked up from the germline V gene (reference sequence), are DFQATT and SNEGSKA. V loses 5 bases at its end and J loses 3 bases; junction bases beyond the gene matches: 5. The treatment or condition label corresponds to: approximately 9-day PBMC culture with coronavirus spike peptide pools or control peptides (ViraFEST assay). CD4+ T cells from unexposed donors were collected before the COVID-19 pandemic (2011-2018). To expand antigen-specific T cells with peptide pools and then pick out the expanded clonotypes through TCR sequencing, the study relied on the ViraFEST assay. Each well held 1.5 million to 2.5 million PBMCs cultured with 9 to 10 ug/ml peptide pools in IMDM containing 5% human AB serum and around 9 IU/ml IL-2. On days 3 and 7, half of the culture medium was replaced with fresh IL-2-containing medium. After about 10 days of culture, CD4+ T cells were isolated by negative selection using the EasySep CD4+ T cell isolation kit. As far as cell numbers permitted, CD4+ T cells from unexposed donors were tested for reactivity against SARS-CoV-2 S and N as well as four spike pools from common cold coronaviruses. Ficoll-Paque Plus gradient centrifugation was used to isolate PBMCs from whole blood, and the isolated PBMCs were then either used fresh or cryopreserved at -140C. Each culture condition was generally run in triplicate wells. Leukapheresis product for the unexposed donors was purchased commercially.

As regards this clonotype: Its antigen is unknown. Base qualities are not at hand, and no much larger clone is one base apart.

The paper as a whole reports these results and caveats: The number of convalescent patients in the study was relatively small, and the study did not examine early timepoints following natural infection. Although the median number of SARS-CoV-2-reactive clonotypes went up from roughly 19 after infection to some 37 after vaccination, the increase was not significant. Of the vaccine-specific clones found in convalescent patients, nearly all (304 of 307) were mono-reactive for SARS-CoV-2 spike instead of being cross-reactive with common cold coronaviruses. Among convalescent patients, a median about 86% of the SARS-CoV-2-reactive clones seen after vaccination appeared only after vaccination, which suggests priming specific to the vaccine.

The TCR was taken from a human donor in good health. The chain couples TRBV20-1 to TRBJ2-7, with 9 central nucleotides matching TRBD2. The sample was CD4+ T cells from blood, cultured in vitro. The CDR3 is CSARLAGFYEQYF. DNA sequence: TGCAGTGCTCGTCTAGCGGGATTCTACGAGCAGTACTTC.